This paragraph reports one TCR beta chain. Per germline, CDR1 SGHRS and CDR2 YFSETQ. The V gene lost 2 bases and the J gene lost 2 bases, with 12 bases spanning the gap. The CDR3 has 15 amino acids. This sample was taken from a study of T cell changes during pregnancy in multiple sclerosis. Here immunoSEQ multiplex PCR was the method, and the copy in TCRdb shows in-frame clones only, minus some. The sample includes 73,000 or so clones, about 90% of them seen just once. The chain has TRBV5-1 and TRBJ2-3; D gene uncertain. The material was peripheral blood, obtained in the second trimester of pregnancy. This clonotype originated in a female donor with multiple sclerosis, enrolled in a pregnancy study. This CDR3 reads CASSFFSSSTDTQYF. For the CDR3, the DNA is TGCGCCAGCAGCTTCTTTAGTTCCTCCACAGATACGCAGTATTTT.